Described below is a single T cell receptor beta chain sequence and its context. Trimming took 0 bases from V and 2 from J; bases not matched to a gene: 5. The CDR3 is made up of 18 amino acids. Germline V lookup: CDR1 LGHDT, CDR2 YNNKEL (reference sequence). The sample originates from a study of blood T cell repertoires in COVID-19. Study background: COVID-19 samples, acute and convalescent, were from the United States, Italy and Spain. T cells, B-cell-depleted T cells, or PBMCs supplied cDNA or gDNA.

In the authors' methods: Estimated nucleated cell counts came from reference gene primer amplification. TCRdb's copy holds only in-frame clones and misses some; the assay was immunoSEQ multiplex PCR. Clonal size and the V and J genes are those of that table, whereas D and trimming came from the DNA. The sample comprises roughly 55,000 clones, more than 75% of which are singletons, and under 8% rests with the top ten. The TCR originated in a man aged 60 to 69 with active or convalescent COVID-19. V and J are TRBV3-1 (or the pseudogene TRBV3-2) and TRBJ1-3; 12 bases agree with TRBD1. Source material: peripheral blood. The CDR3 DNA reads TGTGCCAGCAGCCAAGAATTCGGGACAGGGGGCACTGGAAACACCATATATTTT. This sequence encodes CASSQEFGTGGTGNTIYF.